This entry describes one TCR beta chain. There are 14 residues in the CDR3. The germline CDR1 and CDR2 sequences are ENHRY and SYGVKD. The V end lost 6 bases, the J end lost 0 bases, and 11 bases lay between the germline ends. Generated by immunoSEQ multiplex PCR, the TCRdb table keeps only in-frame clones and is missing some. The sample lists about 85,000 clones, roughly 94% occurring once. This specimen comes from a study of technical replicates of blood from a few donors. J is TRBJ1-2 and V is TRBV10-3; no definite D call. The specimen sequenced was T cells isolated from PBMCs. This receptor was identified in a human donor in good health. CDR3 in amino acids: CAIRRDGANYGYTF. In DNA form, the CDR3 reads TGTGCCATCAGGAGAGACGGAGCTAACTATGGCTACACCTTC.